These 31 T cell receptor beta chains came from one sample sequenced in a study of sequential checkpoint blockade in melanoma. Treatment indicated: randomized to nivolumab then ipilimumab (arm A) or the reverse (arm B). The table came from immunoSEQ multiplex PCR; TCRdb's copy has only in-frame clones and leaves some out. The sample lists around 19,000 clones, about 28% occurring once. The material sequenced was tumor tissue (inferred from file names), taken from a patient given nivolumab and ipilimumab in sequence. The receptor set was obtained from a human donor with melanoma.

This clone has just a few counts. This rearrangement joins TRBV28 to TRBJ1-1; D is possibly TRBD1 (5 bases). There are 13 residues in the CDR3. The germline V gene has CDR1 MDHEN and CDR2 SYDVKM. V was pared by 5 bases and J by 4 bases, with 11 bases between. CDR3 in amino acids: CASSGGRGTEAFF. The CDR3 DNA sequence: TGTGCCAGCAGTGGGGGGAGGGGCACTGAAGCTTTCTTT.

This chain joins TRBV11-3 and TRBJ1-3; D not certain. This CDR3 is 16 amino acids long. Germline V gives CDR1 SGHNT, CDR2 YENEEA. Trimming stripped 8 bases from V and 0 bases from J, with 17 bases between. The CDR3: CASAAQAAGSGNTIYF. CDR3 DNA: TGTGCCAGCGCGGCCCAGGCAGCGGGCTCTGGAAACACCATATATTTT.

This clone occurred a few times. The rearrangement joins TRBV18 to TRBJ2-7; D perhaps matches TRBD2 (6 bases). CDR1 and CDR2 from the germline V gene are KGHSH and LQKENI. V shed 1 base and J shed 3 bases, with 7 bases lying between them. This CDR3 comprises 13 residues. The CDR3 is CASSPLGGYEQYF. The CDR3 bases are TGTGCCAGCTCACCACTCGGGGGCTACGAGCAGTACTTC.

The genes are TRBV6-8 and TRBJ1-2; D unresolved. This CDR3 is 13 amino acids long. CDR1 is MNHGY, CDR2 SAAAGT, per germline. The V end was cut by 6 bases, the J end by 3 bases, with 11 bases between. CDR3 sequence (DNA): TGTGCCAGCAGCACCGGTAGAGACTATGGCTACACCTTC. Amino acids: CASSTGRDYGYTF.

The gene calls are TRBV9 and TRBJ2-1; 9 bases are a match to TRBD2. V shed 5 bases, J shed 7 bases, and the junction held 10 bases outside the gene matches. The CDR3 sequence is 15 residues long. Germline CDR1 and CDR2: SGDLS and YYNGEE. CDR3: CASRGGLAGRNEQFF. As DNA, the CDR3 is TGTGCCAGCAGGGGAGGGCTAGCGGGACGGAATGAGCAGTTCTTC.

This clone has a handful of counts. The V and J genes are TRBV11-3 and TRBJ2-5; a possible D gene is TRBD2 (6 bases). Deletions cut 5 bases from V and 7 bases from J, with 20 bases between. The CDR3 sequence is 15 residues long. Germline V lookup: CDR1 SGHNT, CDR2 YENEEA. The CDR3 coding sequence is TGTGCCAGCAGCCAAGTCCGTCGGGGGTCGGCGACCCAGTACTTC. Its protein is CASSQVRRGSATQYF.

The chain couples TRBV6-8 to TRBJ2-1; D is possibly TRBD1 (6 bases). The CDR3 runs 17 residues. The V and J ends lost 2 bases and 0 bases respectively, with 14 bases between them. Looked up from germline, CDR1 is MNHGY and CDR2 is SAAAGT. In DNA, the CDR3 is TGTGCCAGCAGTTACGACGGGACAAAAAGCTCCTACAATGAGCAGTTCTTC. It specifies CASSYDGTKSSYNEQFF.

This clone was seen a handful of times. This chain uses TRBV6-8 with TRBJ2-7, with 12 bases lining up with TRBD2. CDR3 length: 13 residues. In germline, CDR1 is MNHGY, CDR2 SAAAGT. Trimming at V came to 5 bases and at J to 6 bases, leaving 2 bases not matched to a gene. The CDR3 DNA reads as TGTGCCAGCAGTCAGACTAGCGGGAGCGAGCAGTACTTC. Protein: CASSQTSGSEQYF.

This chain uses TRBV18 with TRBJ1-2; D not certain. Trimming shortened V by 5 bases and J by 6 bases, and 13 bases separated the two germline ends. The germline CDR1 and CDR2 sequences are KGHSH and LQKENI. The CDR3 loop spans 13 amino acids. CDR3: CASSEGPNHGYTF. CDR3 DNA: TGTGCCAGCTCAGAAGGGCCGAACCATGGCTACACCTTC.

In its sample, this clone was seen a few times. The chain couples TRBV11-1 to TRBJ2-7, with D uncertain. The CDR3 length is 14 residues. CDR1 and CDR2 from the germline V gene are SGHAT and FQDESV (reference sequence). The V and J ends lost 5 bases and 0 bases respectively, with 11 bases between them. The CDR3 DNA follows: TGTGCCAGCAGCCGGAGTAGTGGCTCCTACGAGCAGTACTTC. It codes for CASSRSSGSYEQYF.

The chain uses TRBV28 and TRBJ1-6, with TRBD1 as a possible D gene (6 bases). This CDR3 is 13 amino acids long. Trimming removed 6 bases from V and 11 bases from J, with 14 bases in between. Germline loops: CDR1 MDHEN, CDR2 SYDVKM. The CDR3, as DNA: TGTGCCAGCAGCCAGGGGCCGGCACCACCCCTCCACTTT. Protein sequence: CASSQGPAPPLHF.

This clone occurred a few times. V gene TRBV6-8 combines with J gene TRBJ2-1; D not resolved. The V end lost 2 bases, the J end lost 10 bases, and 9 bases lay between the germline ends. The CDR3 length is 12 residues. CDR1 is MNHGY and CDR2 is SAAAGT in the germline V gene. CDR3 region: CASSYPSREQFF. The CDR3 DNA reads as TGTGCCAGCAGTTACCCGTCGCGGGAGCAGTTCTTC.

In its sample, this clone was seen a few times. The V and J genes are TRBV30 and TRBJ2-7, with D tentatively TRBD2 (5 bases). Germline V gene sequence: CDR1 GTSNPN, CDR2 SVGIG (reference sequence). The CDR3 is made up of 15 amino acids. V shed 1 base and J shed 4 bases, with 17 bases lying between them. In nucleotides, the CDR3 is TGTGCCTGGAGTGGTCTTTTACGACGGAGGTACGAGCAGTACTTC. This translates into CAWSGLLRRRYEQYF.

The chain uses TRBV19 and TRBJ2-3; D unclear. The CDR3 runs to 11 residues. Per germline, CDR1 LNHDA and CDR2 SQIVND (reference sequence). Trimming removed 4 bases at V and 3 bases at J, with 2 bases between. The CDR3 loop reads CASSKTDTQYF. The CDR3 DNA sequence: TGTGCCAGTAGTAAAACAGATACGCAGTATTTT.

This sequence joins TRBV29-1 and TRBJ2-4, with D possibly being TRBD2 (6 bases). Looked up from germline, CDR1 is SQVTM and CDR2 is ANQGSEA. The V end was cut by 7 bases, the J end by 3 bases, with 13 bases between. This CDR3 is built from 13 residues. This chain's CDR3 is CSGLGVHKNIQYF. The CDR3 nucleotides read TGCAGCGGACTAGGGGTACACAAAAACATTCAGTACTTC.

The chain carries TRBV19 and TRBJ2-7; no clear D. The CDR3 totals 14 residues. V lost 0 bases to trimming and J lost 0 bases, with 6 bases between them. Germline CDR1 and CDR2: LNHDA and SQIVND (reference sequence). CDR3 sequence: CASSIEANSYEQYF. The CDR3 coding sequence is TGTGCCAGTAGTATAGAAGCGAACTCCTACGAGCAGTACTTC.

This clone showed up just a few times. The chain recombines TRBV6-8 with TRBJ1-2; a possible D gene is TRBD1 (5 bases). V gave up 2 bases and J gave up 7 bases, with 8 bases separating them. CDR1 MNHGY and CDR2 SAAAGT come from the germline V gene. CDR3 length: 12 residues. Here the CDR3 DNA reads TGTGCCAGCAGTTACAGGGACCGTGGCTACACCTTC. This translates into CASSYRDRGYTF.

This sequence joins TRBV11-3 and TRBJ1-4; possibly TRBD1 for D (5 bases). The CDR3 sequence is 14 residues long. CDR1 SGHNT and CDR2 YENEEA come from the germline V gene. Trimming cost V 3 bases and J 3 bases, with 8 bases left between them. The CDR3: CASSFGGANEKLFF. The CDR3 region has the DNA TGTGCCAGCAGCTTTGGGGGGGCTAATGAAAAACTGTTTTTT.

This chain joins TRBV10-3 and TRBJ1-1, with D uncertain. Deletions cut 2 bases from V and 6 bases from J, with 10 bases between. Per the germline V gene, CDR1 is ENHRY and CDR2 is SYGVKD. This CDR3 has 13 residues. The CDR3 DNA reads as TGTGCCATCAGTGAGCGGGAGTCGGCTGAAGCTTTCTTT. Amino acids: CAISERESAEAFF.

V is TRBV29-1 and J is TRBJ2-1, with 15 bases that match TRBD2. V lost 6 bases to trimming and J lost 7 bases; unmatched junction nucleotides: 16. Germline CDR1 reads SQVTM; CDR2 reads ANQGSEA. The CDR3 totals 18 residues. CDR3 loop: CSVRGRMGLAGGGNEQFF. DNA for the CDR3: TGCAGCGTGCGCGGTCGTATGGGACTAGCGGGAGGTGGGAATGAGCAGTTCTTC.

This clone was counted ten times or more. The chain has TRBV11-3 and TRBJ2-7; D possibly corresponds to TRBD2 (5 bases). Germline CDR1 and CDR2: SGHNT and YENEEA. Trimming left V 2 bases short and J 0 bases short, with 11 bases between. CDR3 size: 15 residues. The DNA for the CDR3 is TGTGCCAGCAGCTTAAAGGCCGGACTCTCCTACGAGCAGTACTTC. It translates to CASSLKAGLSYEQYF.

This clone has just a few counts. This chain connects TRBV6-1 to TRBJ2-1; D may be TRBD2 (6 bases). CDR1 is MNHNS and CDR2 is SASEGT in the germline V gene. The ends were cut back, 0 bases at V and 1 base at J, with 16 bases in the middle. This CDR3 has 18 residues. CDR3 coding DNA: TGTGCCAGCAGTGAAGCGGGTATGTGGGGGGAGTCCTACAATGAGCAGTTCTTC. Its translation is CASSEAGMWGESYNEQFF.

This CDR3 is CASSFGGSSYEQYF. CDR3 bases: TGTGCCAGTAGTTTCGGCGGGAGTTCCTACGAGCAGTACTTC. V and J are TRBV19 and TRBJ2-7, with TRBD2 identical over 7 bases. The CDR3 is 14 amino acids. The junction had 5 bases not matched to a gene; V was cut back by 5 bases and J by 1 base. Germline V lookup: CDR1 LNHDA, CDR2 SQIVND (reference sequence).

The chain uses TRBV29-1 and TRBJ1-5; a weak D match, TRBD1 (5 bases). Germline V lookup: CDR1 SQVTM, CDR2 ANQGSEA. The CDR3 runs to 19 residues. V was trimmed by 0 bases and J by 11 bases, leaving 32 bases between them. CDR3 amino acids: CSVEDPPRGPMPQIKAQHF. The CDR3 nucleotides read TGCAGCGTTGAAGACCCCCCCCGGGGCCCTATGCCTCAGATCAAGGCCCAGCATTTT.

V is TRBV11-3 and J is TRBJ2-1; 10 nucleotides agree with TRBD2. Germline CDR1 and CDR2: SGHNT and YENEEA. This CDR3 has 15 amino acids. The V gene end was trimmed by 5 bases and the J gene end by 10 bases; junction bases not matched to a gene: 11. CDR3 bases: TGTGCCAGCAGCCCCTCCGAGCGGGGGGGAGGGGAGCAGTTCTTC. This sequence encodes CASSPSERGGGEQFF.

The J gene is TRBJ2-1, the V gene TRBV29-1, with 9 nucleotides matching TRBD2. V lost 3 bases and J lost 9; bases outside the gene matches: 6. Germline CDR1 and CDR2: SQVTM and ANQGSEA. This CDR3 is built from 13 residues. The chain's CDR3 is CSVDLAGKGEQFF. The CDR3 region has the DNA TGCAGCGTTGATCTAGCGGGAAAAGGTGAGCAGTTCTTC.

The chain employs TRBV12-5 and TRBJ2-1; 9 bases map to TRBD1. CDR1 and CDR2 (germline): LGHNT, FRNRAP. CDR3 length equals 14 residues. CDR3 residues: CASTRGTGYNEQFF. As DNA, the CDR3 is TGTGCCAGCACTCGAGGGACAGGGTATAATGAGCAGTTCTTC.

The CDR3 sequence: CASSLGRTADTQYF. CDR3 in DNA: TGTGCCAGCAGCTTAGGGAGGACGGCAGATACGCAGTATTTT. J is TRBJ2-3 and V is TRBV7-5; TRBD2, the D gene given by the table, was not confirmed from the DNA. TRBV7-5 is termed a pseudogene. The CDR3 has 14 residues.

The rearrangement uses TRBV19 and TRBJ2-2; TRBD1 agrees at 7 bases. This CDR3 spans 17 amino acids. The V gene's germline CDR1 is LNHDA and CDR2 SQIVND (reference sequence). Trimming removed 2 bases from V and 6 bases from J; junction bases left unmatched: 12. The CDR3 coding sequence is TGTGCCAGTAGTATACCAGGGGGTTGGGGAAACGCCGGGGAGCTGTTTTTT. Translated, it gives CASSIPGGWGNAGELFF.

V is TRBV28 and J is TRBJ2-3, with 7 bases lining up with TRBD1. This CDR3 spans 16 amino acids. Germline V gives CDR1 MDHEN, CDR2 SYDVKM. Trimming cost V 4 bases and J 2 bases; bases outside gene matches: 9. The CDR3 here is CASSSPGQELTDTQYF. CDR3 nucleotides: TGTGCCAGCAGTTCCCCAGGACAGGAACTCACAGATACGCAGTATTTT.

This rearrangement joins TRBV9 to TRBJ1-3; D uncertain. Trimming took 2 bases from V and 3 from J, leaving 9 bases between them. From germline, CDR1 is SGDLS and CDR2 YYNGEE. This CDR3 region has 14 residues. The CDR3 nucleotides read TGTGCCAGCAGCGTGATGGGAGATGGAAACACCATATATTTT. Translating it yields CASSVMGDGNTIYF.